This TCR beta chain is from a study of blood T cell repertoires in COVID-19. The overall study: Whether acute or convalescent, the COVID-19 samples came from the United States, Italy and Spain. T cells, B-cell-depleted T cells, or PBMCs supplied cDNA or gDNA.

This clone was observed a single time. Sequenced by immunoSEQ multiplex PCR; TCRdb stores in-frame clones only, minus some. The table includes a few hundred thousand clones, 70% to 90% detected once. With 5 bases removed from V and 4 bases from J, the gap between germline ends came to 9 bases. This CDR3 region has 13 residues. The germline V gene has CDR1 SGHVS and CDR2 FQNEAQ. The J gene is TRBJ1-5, the V gene TRBV7-8; the D is unclear. This sequence originates from a woman in her sixties or seventies with active or convalescent COVID-19. Sample: peripheral blood. CDR3 amino acids: CASSRSRNQPQHF. In nucleotides, the CDR3 is TGTGCCAGCAGCCGCAGTCGAAATCAGCCCCAGCATTTT.